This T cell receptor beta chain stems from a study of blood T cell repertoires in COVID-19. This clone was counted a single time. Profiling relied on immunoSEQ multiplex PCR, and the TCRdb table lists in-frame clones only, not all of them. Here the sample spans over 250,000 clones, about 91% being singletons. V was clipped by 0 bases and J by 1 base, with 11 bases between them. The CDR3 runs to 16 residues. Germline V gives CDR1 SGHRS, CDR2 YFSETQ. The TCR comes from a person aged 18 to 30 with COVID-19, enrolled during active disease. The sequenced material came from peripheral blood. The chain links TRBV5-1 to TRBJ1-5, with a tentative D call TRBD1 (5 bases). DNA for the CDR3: TGCGCCAGCAGCTTGGAGCCGTCAGGGAGCAATCAGCCCCAGCATTTT. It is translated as CASSLEPSGSNQPQHF.